These 18 T cell receptor beta chains came from one sample sequenced in a study of T cells in Graves' hyperthyroidism and ophthalmopathy. It was RNA transcripts that yielded the amplified TCR beta CDR3 regions. TCR CDR3 regions were first amplified by RT-PCR with HTBI primers. Each CDR3 protein is one row after TCRdb ran MiXCR on the multiplex PCR reads. This table holds 550,000 to 700,000 distinct CDR3 sequences, roughly 50% found once. Sequencing was performed on peripheral blood or thyroid tissue (not recorded which). These receptors were obtained from an adult woman with Graves' disease, either hyperthyroidism or ophthalmopathy (not recorded which).

As DNA, the CDR3 is TGTGCCAGCAGGGTGGACAGCGTCTATGGCTACACCTTC. Amino acids: CASRVDSVYGYTF. V and J are TRBV2 and TRBJ1-2; maybe TRBD1 (6 bases). The V gene lost 6 bases and the J gene lost 4 bases, with 12 bases spanning the gap. The CDR3 contains 13 residues. CDR1 and CDR2 (germline): SNHLY, FYNNEI.

The gene calls are TRBV7-3 and TRBJ1-2; 7 bases line up with TRBD1. The CDR3 extends over 16 amino acids. The ends lost 1 base at V and 2 bases at J; junction bases unmatched: 7. Germline V gives CDR1 SGHTA, CDR2 FQGTGA. The CDR3 coding sequence is TGTGCCAGCAGCTTAAGGGGTGGGACAGAGAACTATGGCTACACCTTC. This translates into CASSLRGGTENYGYTF.

This clonotype was detected a few times. The genes are TRBV27 and TRBJ2-7, with 10 bases aligning to TRBD1. V shed 2 bases and J 3 bases; nucleotides not matched to a gene: 4. CDR3 length: 15 residues. In germline, CDR1 is MNHEY, CDR2 SMNVEV (reference sequence). The CDR3 sequence: CASSLGQGVYYEQYF. The CDR3 DNA reads TGTGCCAGCAGTTTAGGACAGGGGGTTTACTACGAGCAGTACTTC.

V usage is TRBV27 and J usage is TRBJ1-5; 9 bases agree with TRBD1. The germline V gene has CDR1 MNHEY and CDR2 SMNVEV (reference sequence). J gave up 7 bases and V 6 bases, and 10 bases lay outside the gene matches. This CDR3 is built from 15 residues. CDR3 residues: CASRLRTGVGQPQHF. As DNA, the CDR3 is TGTGCCAGCAGACTACGGACAGGGGTCGGGCAGCCCCAGCATTTT.

This clonotype was found many times. This chain joins TRBV30 and TRBJ1-2, with D uncertain. Per germline, CDR1 GTSNPN and CDR2 SVGIG (reference sequence). V lost 1 base and J 4 bases, leaving 4 bases between the germline ends. This CDR3 comprises 11 residues. CDR3 region: CAWSGGYGYTF. DNA for the CDR3: TGTGCCTGGAGTGGAGGCTATGGCTACACCTTC.

The chain is built from TRBV24-1 and TRBJ1-5; TRBD1 might be the D (5 bases). Germline V gives CDR1 KGHDR, CDR2 SFDVKD. CDR3 length equals 14 residues. Trimming took 8 bases from V and 4 from J, leaving 14 bases between them. The CDR3, as DNA: TGTGCCACCAAGGGCAGCTCAGGGAATCAGCCCCAGCATTTT. Its protein product is CATKGSSGNQPQHF.

CDR3 DNA: TGTGCCATCAGTGATATGGGGACAGGGAGCGGCTACACCTTC. This gives the protein CAISDMGTGSGYTF. V gene TRBV10-3 combines with J gene TRBJ1-2; 9 bases map to TRBD1. The V and J ends lost 3 bases and 8 bases, in that order; junction bases with no gene match: 7. The V gene's germline CDR1 is ENHRY and CDR2 SYGVKD. This CDR3 is 14 amino acids long.

The genes are TRBV7-2 and TRBJ1-3, with D uncertain. V was clipped by 1 base and J by 4 bases, with 11 bases between them. Germline loops: CDR1 SGHTA, CDR2 FQGNSA. This CDR3 contains 15 residues. CDR3 sequence (DNA): TGTGCCAGCAGCTTAGGGCTAGCGGGAGGAAACACCATATATTTT. Protein sequence: CASSLGLAGGNTIYF. Supplemented by reference TRBV7-2 and TRBJ1-3, the full variable domain reads GAGVSQSPSNKVTEKGKDVELRCDPISGHTALYWYRQSLGQGLEFLIYFQGNSAPDKSGLPSDRFSAERTGGSVSTLTIQRTQQEDSAVYLCASSLGLAGGNTIYFGEGSWLTVV.

This clonotype was detected only a few times. The CDR3: CASSQSDPGEHEQYF. DNA for the CDR3: TGTGCCAGCAGCCAATCCGACCCCGGAGAACACGAGCAGTACTTC. The V call is TRBV3-1, the J call TRBJ2-7; no reliable D call. Germline V gives CDR1 LGHDT, CDR2 YNNKEL (reference sequence). V lost 2 bases, J lost 5 bases, and 16 bases lay in between. The CDR3 runs to 15 residues.

This clonotype came up many times. In DNA, the CDR3 is TGCAGTGCTAGAGTATGGGCAACTAATGAAAAACTGTTTTTT. Protein sequence: CSARVWATNEKLFF. V is TRBV20-1 and J is TRBJ1-4; D not certain. The germline V and J ends were trimmed by 1 base and 0 bases, with 6 bases remaining between them. CDR1 and CDR2 (germline): DFQATT, SNEGSKA (reference sequence). The CDR3 consists of 14 residues.

There are many counts of this clonotype. This chain links TRBV28 with TRBJ1-2, with D uncertain. CDR3 length: 14 amino acids. The V end lost 4 bases, the J end lost 0 bases, and 9 bases lay between the germline ends. Germline V gives CDR1 MDHEN, CDR2 SYDVKM. The CDR3 region has the DNA TGTGCCAGCAGTTCCTCGGGAACTAACTATGGCTACACCTTC. This translates into CASSSSGTNYGYTF.

The rearrangement uses TRBV20-1 and TRBJ1-6; D uncertain. V lost 6 bases, J lost 0 bases, and 18 bases lay in between. The CDR3 contains 17 residues. Germline CDR1 reads DFQATT; CDR2 reads SNEGSKA (reference sequence). The CDR3 loop is CSASILTFGSYNSPLHF. CDR3 nucleotides: TGCAGTGCCAGCATCCTGACCTTTGGCTCCTATAATTCACCCCTCCACTTT.

This clonotype appeared a single time. The chain is built from TRBV29-1 and TRBJ2-7, with TRBD1 matching over 9 bases. Looked up from germline, CDR1 is SQVTM and CDR2 is ANQGSEA. The CDR3 has 15 amino acids. Losses at the gene ends were 5 bases for V and 0 bases for J; bases not matched to a gene: 8. CDR3 nucleotide sequence: TGCAGCGTTTCCCCGGGACAGGGATACTCCTACGAGCAGTACTTC. It translates to CSVSPGQGYSYEQYF.

J is TRBJ1-2 and V is TRBV10-3, with 8 bases that match TRBD1. The CDR3 contains 11 residues. V gave up 8 bases and J gave up 7 bases; unmatched junction bases: 3. Germline V gene data show CDR1 as ENHRY and CDR2 as SYGVKD. The CDR3 DNA sequence: TGTGCCATCGCCGGACAGGGTGGCTACACCTTC. This encodes CAIAGQGGYTF.

A note on this clonotype: Because the CDR3's place on the DNA is in doubt, the DNA is left out and the CDR3 is given as listed by TCRdb. The chain couples TRBV7-9 to TRBJ1-2. Germline assignment: CDR1 SEHNR and CDR2 FQNEAQ (reference sequence). Ends included, the CDR3 has 19 residues. CDR3 region: CASSFYICSASPGNYGYTF.

This chain connects TRBV29-1 to TRBJ1-4; 8 bases map to TRBD1. CDR1 is SQVTM, CDR2 ANQGSEA, per germline. V was clipped by 3 bases and J by 10 bases; unmatched bases: 4. CDR3 length: 12 residues. The CDR3 DNA reads as TGCAGCGTTGAGACAGGGGTTGGAAAACTGTTTTTT. Protein sequence: CSVETGVGKLFF. Supplemented by reference TRBV29-1 and TRBJ1-4, the full variable domain reads SAVISQKPSRDICQRGTSLTIQCQVDSQVTMMFWYRQQPGQSLTLIATANQGSEATYESGFVIDKFPISRPNLTFSTLTVSNMSPEDSSIYLCSVETGVGKLFFGSGTQLSVL.

This clonotype was observed a few times. This chain links TRBV11-2 with TRBJ1-1, with D perhaps TRBD1 (5 bases). Trimming removed 0 bases at V and 7 bases at J, with 9 bases between. The CDR3 extends over 13 amino acids. Germline lookup yields CDR1 SGHAT and CDR2 FQNNGV. DNA of the CDR3: TGTGCCAGCAGCTTAGACGGGGCTAATGAAGCTTTCTTT. This gives the protein CASSLDGANEAFF.

The V and J genes are TRBV2 and TRBJ1-1, with D hard to call. V lost 0 bases to trimming and J lost 5 bases, with 10 bases between them. Germline values: CDR1 SNHLY, CDR2 FYNNEI. The CDR3 sequence is 14 residues long. The CDR3 loop reads CASSEALSRTEAFF. The CDR3 bases are TGTGCCAGCAGTGAAGCGCTAAGTAGGACTGAAGCTTTCTTT.